This T cell receptor (beta chain) was observed in a study of blood T cell repertoires in COVID-19. Study details: Nucleic acid was either cDNA or gDNA, and it came from T cells, B-cell-depleted T cells, or PBMCs.

Original data processing: Amplified reference gene primers provided the basis for estimating nucleated cell counts. Here immunoSEQ multiplex PCR was the method, and the copy in TCRdb shows in-frame clones only, minus some. V and J calls plus clone size are reproduced from that table; the DNA served to infer D and trimming. This table holds around 99,000 clones, roughly 80% found once. The sequence was obtained from a human donor in a cohort sampled during active COVID-19. Sequenced input: peripheral blood.

This CDR3 is CASSGGTYGGYTF. The CDR3 coding sequence is TGTGCCAGCAGTGGCGGGACCTATGGAGGCTACACCTTC. The chain carries TRBV12-3 or TRBV12-4 and TRBJ1-2; maybe TRBD1 (5 bases). This CDR3 contains 13 residues. Trimming cost V 5 bases and J 8 bases, with 15 bases left between them.